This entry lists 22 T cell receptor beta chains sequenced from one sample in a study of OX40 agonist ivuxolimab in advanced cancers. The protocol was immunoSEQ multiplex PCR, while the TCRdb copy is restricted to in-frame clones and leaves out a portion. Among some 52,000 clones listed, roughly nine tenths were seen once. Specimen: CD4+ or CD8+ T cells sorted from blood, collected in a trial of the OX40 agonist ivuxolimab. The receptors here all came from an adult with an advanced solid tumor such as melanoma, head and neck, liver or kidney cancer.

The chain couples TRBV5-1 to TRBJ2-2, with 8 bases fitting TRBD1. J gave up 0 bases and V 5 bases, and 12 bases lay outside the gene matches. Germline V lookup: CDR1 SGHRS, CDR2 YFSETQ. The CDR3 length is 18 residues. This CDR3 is CASRLTGTGAANTGELFF. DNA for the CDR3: TGCGCCAGCAGGCTCACTGGGACAGGCGCCGCGAACACCGGGGAGCTGTTTTTT.

CDR3 sequence: CASSSQLNTEAFF. The DNA for the CDR3 is TGTGCCAGCAGCTCCCAATTGAACACTGAAGCTTTCTTT. The chain links TRBV7-3 to TRBJ1-1; no clear D. The CDR3 runs to 13 residues. Germline CDR1 and CDR2: SGHTA and FQGTGA. V was shortened by 4 bases and J by 0 bases, with 6 bases between the two germline ends.

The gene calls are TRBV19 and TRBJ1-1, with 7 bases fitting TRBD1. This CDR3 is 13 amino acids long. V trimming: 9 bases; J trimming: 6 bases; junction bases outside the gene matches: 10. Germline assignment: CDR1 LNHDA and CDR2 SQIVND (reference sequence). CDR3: CASNPQGVAEAFF. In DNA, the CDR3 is TGTGCCAGCAACCCGCAGGGGGTGGCTGAAGCTTTCTTT.

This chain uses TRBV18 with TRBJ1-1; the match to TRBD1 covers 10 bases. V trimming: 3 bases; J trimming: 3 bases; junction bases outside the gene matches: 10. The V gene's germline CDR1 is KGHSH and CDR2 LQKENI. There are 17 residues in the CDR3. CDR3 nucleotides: TGTGCCAGCTCACCTCCGACAGGGGGCGCGTCTTACACTGAAGCTTTCTTT. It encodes CASSPPTGGASYTEAFF.

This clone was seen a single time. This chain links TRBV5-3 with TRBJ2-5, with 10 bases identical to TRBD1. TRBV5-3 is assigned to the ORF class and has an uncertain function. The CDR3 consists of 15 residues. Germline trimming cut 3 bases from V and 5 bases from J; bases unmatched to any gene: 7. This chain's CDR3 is CARSWDRGARETQYF. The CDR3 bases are TGTGCCAGAAGCTGGGACAGGGGCGCCAGGGAGACCCAGTACTTC.

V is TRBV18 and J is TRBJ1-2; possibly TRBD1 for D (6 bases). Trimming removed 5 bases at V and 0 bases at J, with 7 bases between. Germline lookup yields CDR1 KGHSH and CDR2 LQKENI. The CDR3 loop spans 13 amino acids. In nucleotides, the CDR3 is TGTGCCAGCTCAGAGGGGGCTAACTATGGCTACACCTTC. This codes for CASSEGANYGYTF.

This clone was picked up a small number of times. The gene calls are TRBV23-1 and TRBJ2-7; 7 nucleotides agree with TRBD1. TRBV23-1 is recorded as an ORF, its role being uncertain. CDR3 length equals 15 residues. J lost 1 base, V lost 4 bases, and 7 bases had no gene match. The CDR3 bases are TGCGCCAGCAGTCCTGCGGACAGGAGTTCCTACGAGCAGTACTTC. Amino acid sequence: CASSPADRSSYEQYF.

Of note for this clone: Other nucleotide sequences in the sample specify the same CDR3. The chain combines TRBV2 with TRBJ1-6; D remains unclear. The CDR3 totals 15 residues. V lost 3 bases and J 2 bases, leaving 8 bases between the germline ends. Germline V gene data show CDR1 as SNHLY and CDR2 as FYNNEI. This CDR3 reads CASSELGTYNSPLHF. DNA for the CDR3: TGTGCCAGCAGTGAGCTGGGAACCTATAATTCACCCCTCCACTTT.

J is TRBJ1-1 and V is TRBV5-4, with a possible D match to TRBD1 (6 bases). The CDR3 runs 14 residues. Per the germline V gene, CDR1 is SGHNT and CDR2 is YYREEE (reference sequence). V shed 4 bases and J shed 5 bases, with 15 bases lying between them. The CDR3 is CASSLQGGGTEAFF. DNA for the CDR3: TGTGCCAGCAGCCTCCAGGGAGGGGGGACTGAAGCTTTCTTT. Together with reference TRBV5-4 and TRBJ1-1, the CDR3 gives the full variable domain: ETGVTQSPTHLIKTRGQQVTLRCSSQSGHNTVSWYQQALGQGPQFIFQYYREEENGRGNFPPRFSGLQFPNYSSELNVNALELDDSALYLCASSLQGGGTEAFFGQGTRLTVV.

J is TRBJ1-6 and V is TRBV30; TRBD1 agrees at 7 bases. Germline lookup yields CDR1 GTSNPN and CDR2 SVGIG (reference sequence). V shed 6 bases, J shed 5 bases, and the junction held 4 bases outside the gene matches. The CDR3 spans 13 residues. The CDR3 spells CACPTGNNSPLHF. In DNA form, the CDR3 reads TGTGCCTGCCCGACAGGGAATAATTCACCCCTCCACTTT.

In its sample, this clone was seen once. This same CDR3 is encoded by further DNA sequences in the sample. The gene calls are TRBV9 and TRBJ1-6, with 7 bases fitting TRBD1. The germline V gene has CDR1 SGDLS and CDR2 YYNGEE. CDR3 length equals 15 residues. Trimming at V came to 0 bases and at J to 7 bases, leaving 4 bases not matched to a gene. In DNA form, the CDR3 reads TGTGCCAGCAGCGTAGCAGGGGGTGAGAATTCACCCCTCCACTTT. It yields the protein CASSVAGGENSPLHF.

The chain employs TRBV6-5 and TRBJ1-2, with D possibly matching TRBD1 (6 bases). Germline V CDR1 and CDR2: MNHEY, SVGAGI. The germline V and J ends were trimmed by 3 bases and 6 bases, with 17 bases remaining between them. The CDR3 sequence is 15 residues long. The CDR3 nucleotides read TGTGCCAGCAGTTATCATAGACAGGAAGGACATGGCTACACCTTC. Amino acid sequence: CASSYHRQEGHGYTF.

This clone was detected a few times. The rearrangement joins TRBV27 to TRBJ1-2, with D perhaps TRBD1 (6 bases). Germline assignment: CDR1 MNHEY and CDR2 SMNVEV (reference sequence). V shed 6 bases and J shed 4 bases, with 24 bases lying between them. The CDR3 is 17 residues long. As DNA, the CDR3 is TGTGCCAGCAGAACTTCTAATATACGGACAGACCCCTATGGCTACACCTTC. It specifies CASRTSNIRTDPYGYTF.

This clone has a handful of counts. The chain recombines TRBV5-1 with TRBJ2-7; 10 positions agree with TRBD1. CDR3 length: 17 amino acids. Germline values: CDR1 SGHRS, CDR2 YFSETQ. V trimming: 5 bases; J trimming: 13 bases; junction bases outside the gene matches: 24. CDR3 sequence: CASSLSFPGQGISRRYF. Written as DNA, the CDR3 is TGCGCCAGCAGTTTGTCCTTTCCGGGACAGGGGATCTCAAGGAGATACTTC.

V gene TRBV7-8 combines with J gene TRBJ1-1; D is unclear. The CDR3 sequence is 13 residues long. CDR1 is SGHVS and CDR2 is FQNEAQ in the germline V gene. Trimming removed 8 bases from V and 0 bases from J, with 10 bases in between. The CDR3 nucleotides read TGTGCCAGCTCTTCGGGAATGAACACTGAAGCTTTCTTT. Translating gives CASSSGMNTEAFF.

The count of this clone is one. CDR3 sequence: CASSQDLVPSGAQETQYF. The CDR3, as DNA: TGTGCCAGCAGCCAAGATCTAGTCCCTAGCGGGGCCCAAGAGACCCAGTACTTC. The chain joins TRBV4-2 to TRBJ2-5; 9 bases map to TRBD2. V shed 0 bases and J 1 base; nucleotides not matched to a gene: 9. CDR1 and CDR2 (germline): LGHNA, YNFKEQ. The CDR3 extends over 18 amino acids.

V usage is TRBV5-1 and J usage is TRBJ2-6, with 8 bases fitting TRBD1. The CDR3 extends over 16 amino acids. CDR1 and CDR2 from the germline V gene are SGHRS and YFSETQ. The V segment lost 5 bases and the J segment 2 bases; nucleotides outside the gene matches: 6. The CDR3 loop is CASSSGQGAGANVLTF. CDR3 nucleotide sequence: TGCGCCAGCAGTTCTGGACAGGGAGCTGGGGCCAACGTCCTGACTTTC.

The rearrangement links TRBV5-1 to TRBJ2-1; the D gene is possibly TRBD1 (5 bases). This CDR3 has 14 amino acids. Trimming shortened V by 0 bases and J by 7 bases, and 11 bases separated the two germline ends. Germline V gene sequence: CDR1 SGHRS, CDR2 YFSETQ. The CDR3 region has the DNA TGCGCCAGCAGCTTGGCTCAGGGTAGGAATGAGCAGTTCTTC. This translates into CASSLAQGRNEQFF.

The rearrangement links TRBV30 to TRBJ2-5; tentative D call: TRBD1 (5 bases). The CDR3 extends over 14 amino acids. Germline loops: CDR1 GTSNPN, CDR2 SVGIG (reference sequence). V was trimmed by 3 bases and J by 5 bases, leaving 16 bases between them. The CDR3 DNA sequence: TGTGCCTGGAGCGATCCCAGGGTCCGGGAGACCCAGTACTTC. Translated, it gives CAWSDPRVRETQYF. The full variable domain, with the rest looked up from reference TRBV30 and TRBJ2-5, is SQTIHQWPATLVQPVGSPLSLECTVEGTSNPNLYWYRQAAGRGLQLLFYSVGIGQISSEVPQNLSASRPQDRQFILSSKKLLLSDSGFYLCAWSDPRVRETQYFGPGTRLLVL.

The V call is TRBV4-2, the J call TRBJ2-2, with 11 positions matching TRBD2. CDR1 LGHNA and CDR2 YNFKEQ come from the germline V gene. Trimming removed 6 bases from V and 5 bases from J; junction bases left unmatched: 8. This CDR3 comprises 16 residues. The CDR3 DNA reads TGTGCCAGCAGGCCCGGGACTAGCGGTGTTACCGGGGAGCTGTTTTTT. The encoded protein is CASRPGTSGVTGELFF.

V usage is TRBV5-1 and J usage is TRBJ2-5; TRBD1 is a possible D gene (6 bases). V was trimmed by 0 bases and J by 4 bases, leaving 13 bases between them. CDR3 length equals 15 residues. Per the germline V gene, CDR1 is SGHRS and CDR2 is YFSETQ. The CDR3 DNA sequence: TGCGCCAGCAGCTTGGGCCAGGGGCTCGTAGAGACCCAGTACTTC. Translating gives CASSLGQGLVETQYF.

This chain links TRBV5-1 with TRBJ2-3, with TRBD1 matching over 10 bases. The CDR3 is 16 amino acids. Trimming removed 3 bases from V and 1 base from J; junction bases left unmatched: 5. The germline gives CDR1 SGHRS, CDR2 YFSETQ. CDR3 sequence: CASSSDRGQGTDTQYF. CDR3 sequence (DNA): TGCGCCAGCAGCTCTGACAGGGGGCAGGGCACAGATACGCAGTATTTT.